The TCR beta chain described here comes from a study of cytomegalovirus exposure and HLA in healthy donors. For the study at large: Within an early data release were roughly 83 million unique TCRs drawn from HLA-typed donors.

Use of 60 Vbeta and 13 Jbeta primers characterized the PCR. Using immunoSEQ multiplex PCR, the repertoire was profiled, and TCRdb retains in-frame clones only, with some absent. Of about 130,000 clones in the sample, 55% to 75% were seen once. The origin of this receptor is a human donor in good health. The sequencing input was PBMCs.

CDR3 protein: CASSLNPLTRYNEQFF. The CDR3 bases are TGTGCCAGCAGCTTAAACCCCCTAACCCGGTACAATGAGCAGTTCTTC. V usage is TRBV11-2 and J usage is TRBJ2-1; D is uncertain. Between the trimmed V and J ends, which lost 2 bases and 4 bases, there was a span of 15 bases. The germline V gene has CDR1 SGHAT and CDR2 FQNNGV. The CDR3 is made up of 16 amino acids.